Described below is a single T cell receptor beta chain sequence and its context. Its cognate antigen is unknown. The data stem from a study of cytomegalovirus exposure and HLA in healthy donors. The study, taken as a whole, reports: Rarity characterized most TCR sequences, yet some public TCRs appeared in many donors. In most subjects, TCR beta sequences reportedly gave accurate predictions of HLA-A and HLA-B alleles.

PCR was performed using 60 Vbeta and 13 Jbeta primers. Repertoires were generated with immunoSEQ multiplex PCR, while TCRdb's copy carries only in-frame clones and drops some. There are some 140,000 clones in the sample; 70% to 80% occur only once, and 6% to 8.5% lies in the top ten. This CDR3 region has 16 residues. Germline trimming cut 5 bases from V and 3 bases from J; bases unmatched to any gene: 8. Germline CDR1 SGHNT, CDR2 YENEEA. Donors showed nominal health when sampled, although they likely had unrecorded immune exposures. This sequence was found in a man aged 30-40 years in good health and CMV-seropositive. This chain links TRBV11-3 with TRBJ2-2, with 8 bases aligning to TRBD2. Sample: PBMCs. As DNA, the CDR3 is TGTGCCAGCAGCCTGGGACTAGGGAGAGACACCGGGGAGCTGTTTTTT. This codes for CASSLGLGRDTGELFF.